These T cell receptor beta chains were read from a single sample in a study of a mutant IDH1 vaccine in newly diagnosed glioma. The antigens these receptors bind are not known. Measured with immunoSEQ multiplex PCR; TCRdb has only the in-frame clones, and not every one. Of almost 85,000 clones in the sample, 85% were seen once. The input for sequencing was PBMCs, taken from a glioma patient whose treatment included an IDH1 peptide vaccine. All receptors come from a man aged 30 to 45 with glioma. Some clones in this sample may be carry-over from other donors' samples. CDR3s include the opening cysteine and the closing phenylalanine or tryptophan. A D gene is named only where the DNA matches it firmly. Clone sizes are given selectively: once, few, many, or a class where the clone is expanded.

>TRBV5-1|few|TRBJ1-5|NA
TGCGCCAGCAGCTTCGAGGGGGATCAGCCCCAGCATTTT
CASSFEGDQPQHF
>TRBV28|NA|TRBJ1-3|NA
TGTGCCAGCAGTTTCTACGGCAGCCGAAGGGGAAACACCATATATTTT
CASSFYGSRRGNTIYF
>TRBV19|few|TRBJ1-2|NA
TGTGCCAGTAGTATGACAAGTTACTATGGCTACACCTTC
CASSMTSYYGYTF
>TRBV18|NA|TRBJ1-5|NA
TGTGCCAGCTCACCAACTGAAGCGTCAGGAAAGCAGCCCCAGCATTTT
CASSPTEASGKQPQHF
>TRBV2|NA|TRBJ1-2|NA
TGTGCCAGCACTAAAAGGCTATTGGATAACTATGGCTACACCTTC
CASTKRLLDNYGYTF
>TRBV4-1|NA|TRBJ1-2|TRBD1
TGCGCCAGCAGCCCGGGGACAGGGAGAGGCTACACCTTC
CASSPGTGRGYTF
>TRBV7-8|NA|TRBJ2-2|TRBD2
TGTGCCAGCAGCTTATTGCGGGGGGGCACCGGGGAGCTGTTTTTT
CASSLLRGGTGELFF
>TRBV4-2|NA|TRBJ1-2|NA
TGTGCCAGCAGCCAAGGGGGACTTACAAAGTCGGGGGGCTACACCTTC
CASSQGGLTKSGGYTF
>TRBV30|NA|TRBJ1-2|TRBD1
TGTGCCTGGAGCGGACAGGGCTCTCACTATGGCTACACCTTC
CAWSGQGSHYGYTF
>TRBV6-1|few|TRBJ1-1|NA
TGTGCCAGCAGCCCGGACTCTAGGGGGGCTTTCTTT
CASSPDSRGAFF
>TRBV5-1|NA|TRBJ2-1|TRBD1
TGCGCCAGCAGCCCGGAACCGGGACAGTTCTACAATGAGCAGTTCTTC
CASSPEPGQFYNEQFF
>TRBV5-6|NA|TRBJ1-1|TRBD1
TGTGCCAGCAGCGTGGGACAGATGAACACTGAAGCTTTCTTT
CASSVGQMNTEAFF
>TRBV9|NA|TRBJ1-5|NA
TGTGCCAGCAGCGTAGGAGTGGGGGTGCCCCAGCATTTT
CASSVGVGVPQHF
>TRBV7-2|few|TRBJ1-1|TRBD1
TGTGCCAGCAGTTCACAGGGGGCGTCCACTGAAGCTTTCTTT
CASSSQGASTEAFF
>TRBV30|NA|TRBJ1-5|NA
TGTGCCTGGGGGGTTCAGGAGCCCCAGCATTTT
CAWGVQEPQHF
>TRBV2|NA|TRBJ1-1|TRBD1
TGTGCCAGCACCCGAGGAACAGGGGGGGAAGCTTTCTTT
CASTRGTGGEAFF
>TRBV4-1|NA|TRBJ2-1|TRBD1
TGCGCCAGCAGCCCCAGACAGGGGTACAATGAGCAGTTCTTC
CASSPRQGYNEQFF
>TRBV14|NA|TRBJ2-1|NA
TGTGCCAGCAGCCAAGACAGCGTTTGGGTGGCCTACAATGAGCAGTTCTTC
CASSQDSVWVAYNEQFF
>TRBV5-1|few|TRBJ2-1|TRBD2
TGCGCCAGCAGCTTAGGCGGGGGGCTGAATGAGCAGTTCTTC
CASSLGGGLNEQFF
>TRBV5-1|NA|TRBJ2-7|TRBD2
TGCGCCAGCCGCTTAGGGCTAGCGGAAACCTACGAGCAGTACTTC
CASRLGLAETYEQYF
>TRBV28|NA|TRBJ1-4|NA
TGTGCCAGCAGTCCCGGTCGGACGGGAAGTAATGAAAAACTGTTTTTT
CASSPGRTGSNEKLFF
>TRBV19|NA|TRBJ2-3|TRBD1
TGTGCCAGTAGTGCTAGGGACAGGGCCACAGATACGCAGTATTTT
CASSARDRATDTQYF
>TRBV7-9|NA|TRBJ2-7|NA
TGTGCCAGCAGCTTCGGCAAGGCGCTCTACGAGCAGTACTTC
CASSFGKALYEQYF
>TRBV15|NA|TRBJ2-2|NA
TGTGCCACCAGCAGCTTAGGCACCGGGGAGCTGTTTTTT
CATSSLGTGELFF
>TRBV11-2|NA|TRBJ2-1|TRBD1
TGTGCCAGCAGCGCGTTACAGGGGGCAGATGAGCAGTTCTTC
CASSALQGADEQFF
>TRBV4-3|NA|TRBJ1-2|NA
TGCGCCAGCAGCCAAGATGTAGGGACCTATGGCTACACCTTC
CASSQDVGTYGYTF
>TRBV7-8|NA|TRBJ2-2|TRBD2
TGTGCCAGCAGCTTAGGAACTAGCGGGAGGGCCAGAAGGAGCACCGGGGAGCTGTTTTTT
CASSLGTSGRARRSTGELFF
>TRBV9|NA|TRBJ2-1|TRBD1
TGTGCCAGCAGCCCACAGGGGGCTAGGTACAATGAGCAGTTCTTC
CASSPQGARYNEQFF
>TRBV9|few|TRBJ1-2|NA
TGTGCCAGCAGCTCGTATCCGGGACCACAGGGCTACACCTTC
CASSSYPGPQGYTF
>TRBV6-1|NA|TRBJ2-3|NA
TGTGCCAGCACCCCTCGAGGGGCAGATACGCAGTATTTT
CASTPRGADTQYF
>TRBV25-1|NA|TRBJ1-1|NA
TGTGCCAGCAGTGACGAAACAGGGTACGGCACTGAAGCTTTCTTT
CASSDETGYGTEAFF
>TRBV5-1|NA|TRBJ2-5|TRBD2
TGCGCCAGCAGTCGAGCGGGGGTCGGGGAGACCCAGTACTTC
CASSRAGVGETQYF
>TRBV10-3|NA|TRBJ1-2|NA
TGTGCCATCAGTGAGTTTTTTAGGACACCAACAAACTATGGCTACACCTTC
CAISEFFRTPTNYGYTF
>TRBV28|NA|TRBJ2-7|NA
TGTGCCAGCACCCCATGGGGCGGGGGCGGGCAGTACTTC
CASTPWGGGGQYF
>TRBV28|many|TRBJ1-5|NA
TGTGCCAGCAGCCAGAGGGCAGGAGCGCGTCAGCCCCAGCATTTT
CASSQRAGARQPQHF
>TRBV18|once|TRBJ1-1|NA
TGTGCCAGCTCAAAGGACGAGAACACTGAAGCTTTCTTT
CASSKDENTEAFF
>TRBV29-1|NA|TRBJ1-1|TRBD1
TGCAGCGTTGCGACAGGGGGAAGGAACACTGAAGCTTTCTTT
CSVATGGRNTEAFF
>TRBV11-3|NA|TRBJ1-3|TRBD1
TGTGCCAGCAGCCAGCAACAGGGGAATTGTGGAAACACCATATATTTT
CASSQQQGNCGNTIYF
>TRBV4-2|NA|TRBJ2-3|NA
TGTGCCAGCAGCCGGAGACCGGCCGATACAGATACGCAGTATTTT
CASSRRPADTDTQYF
>TRBV5-4|NA|TRBJ2-1|NA
TGTGCCAGCAGCTCAAAGGGGGCGGGGGACCTCCCCTACAATGAGCAGTTCTTC
CASSSKGAGDLPYNEQFF
>TRBV10-2|NA|TRBJ2-1|NA
TGCGCCAGCAGGCCGTACATAGACAATGAGCAGTTCTTC
CASRPYIDNEQFF
>TRBV7-6|NA|TRBJ2-7|TRBD2
TGTGCCAGCAGCTTCGCGGGAGGGCCCTACGAGCAGTACTTC
CASSFAGGPYEQYF
>TRBV4-1|once|TRBJ1-3|NA
TGCGCCAGCAGCCCCTGGGGCGTTGGAAACACCATATATTTT
CASSPWGVGNTIYF
>TRBV2|NA|TRBJ2-5|TRBD1
TGTGCCAGTACAGGGGTCCAAGAGACCCAGTACTTC
CASTGVQETQYF
>TRBV5-1|once|TRBJ2-2|NA
TGCGCCAGCAGCTTGGCCGGAGACACCGGGGAGCTGTTTTTT
CASSLAGDTGELFF
>TRBV7-9|NA|TRBJ2-2|NA
TGTGCCAGCAGCTTAGGACCGGGGGCGGGAACCGGGGAGCTGTTTTTT
CASSLGPGAGTGELFF
>TRBV6-4|few|TRBJ1-5|NA
TGTGCCAGCAGGGGATGGGGCCCTACAGGGACGTTCAGCAATCAGCCCCAGCATTTT
CASRGWGPTGTFSNQPQHF
>TRBV5-1|NA|TRBJ2-7|TRBD2
TGCGCCAGCAGCTTCACTAGCGGGACAGTTTACGAGCAGTACTTC
CASSFTSGTVYEQYF
>TRBV7-8|NA|TRBJ1-1|NA
TGTGCCAGCAGCTTGAACGGGGCCACTGAAGCTTTCTTT
CASSLNGATEAFF
>TRBV11-2|NA|TRBJ2-7|NA
TGTGCCAGCAGCCAGGGGTTGCCCTACGAGCAGTACTTC
CASSQGLPYEQYF
>TRBV27|once|TRBJ2-7|TRBD1
TGTGCCAGCAGTTTAGGGCAGGGGGCCTACGAGCAGTACTTC
CASSLGQGAYEQYF
>TRBV5-5|once|TRBJ2-2|TRBD1
TGTGCCAGCAGCTTGGTGCGGACAGGGATCGGGGAGCTGTTTTTT
CASSLVRTGIGELFF
>TRBV30|NA|TRBJ2-7|NA
TGTGCCTGGAGAGGTACAGTGTCCTACGAGCAGTACTTC
CAWRGTVSYEQYF
>TRBV5-1|NA|TRBJ2-3|NA
TGCGCCAGCAGCACGGGGACTTCTACCTACACAGATACGCAGTATTTT
CASSTGTSTYTDTQYF
>TRBV4-1|NA|TRBJ1-5|TRBD1
TGCGCCAGCAGCCAAGTCGGGGGACAGGGGGCGTCCGGTCAGCCCCAGCATTTT
CASSQVGGQGASGQPQHF
>TRBV5-1|NA|TRBJ1-1|NA
TGCGCCAGCAGCTTGGGGGCCAGTACTGAAGCTTTCTTT
CASSLGASTEAFF
>TRBV12-5|few|TRBJ1-1|TRBD1
TGTGCTAGTGGTCGGACAGGGCGCACTGAAGCTTTCTTT
CASGRTGRTEAFF
>TRBV28|NA|TRBJ1-5|TRBD1
TGTGCCACCAAAGCGGGACAGGCTAGCAATCAGCCCCAGCATTTT
CATKAGQASNQPQHF
>TRBV5-1|NA|TRBJ1-1|NA
TGCGCCAGCAGCTTGCGAAACGAAGCTTTCTTT
CASSLRNEAFF